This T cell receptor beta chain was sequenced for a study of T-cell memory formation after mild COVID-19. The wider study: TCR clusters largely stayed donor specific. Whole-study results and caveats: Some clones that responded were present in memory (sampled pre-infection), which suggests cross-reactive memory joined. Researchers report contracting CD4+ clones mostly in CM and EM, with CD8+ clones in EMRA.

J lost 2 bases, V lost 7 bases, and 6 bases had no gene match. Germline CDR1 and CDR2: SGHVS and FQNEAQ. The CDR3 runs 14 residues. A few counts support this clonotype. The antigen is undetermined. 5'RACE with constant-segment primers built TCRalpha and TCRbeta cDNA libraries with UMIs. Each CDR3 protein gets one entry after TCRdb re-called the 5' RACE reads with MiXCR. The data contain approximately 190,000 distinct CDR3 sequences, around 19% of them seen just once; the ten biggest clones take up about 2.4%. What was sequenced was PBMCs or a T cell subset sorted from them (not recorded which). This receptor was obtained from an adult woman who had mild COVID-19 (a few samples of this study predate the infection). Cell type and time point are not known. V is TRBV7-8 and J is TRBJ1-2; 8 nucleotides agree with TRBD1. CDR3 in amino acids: CASNPTGDNYGYTF. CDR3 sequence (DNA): TGTGCCAGCAACCCGACAGGGGACAACTATGGCTACACCTTC.